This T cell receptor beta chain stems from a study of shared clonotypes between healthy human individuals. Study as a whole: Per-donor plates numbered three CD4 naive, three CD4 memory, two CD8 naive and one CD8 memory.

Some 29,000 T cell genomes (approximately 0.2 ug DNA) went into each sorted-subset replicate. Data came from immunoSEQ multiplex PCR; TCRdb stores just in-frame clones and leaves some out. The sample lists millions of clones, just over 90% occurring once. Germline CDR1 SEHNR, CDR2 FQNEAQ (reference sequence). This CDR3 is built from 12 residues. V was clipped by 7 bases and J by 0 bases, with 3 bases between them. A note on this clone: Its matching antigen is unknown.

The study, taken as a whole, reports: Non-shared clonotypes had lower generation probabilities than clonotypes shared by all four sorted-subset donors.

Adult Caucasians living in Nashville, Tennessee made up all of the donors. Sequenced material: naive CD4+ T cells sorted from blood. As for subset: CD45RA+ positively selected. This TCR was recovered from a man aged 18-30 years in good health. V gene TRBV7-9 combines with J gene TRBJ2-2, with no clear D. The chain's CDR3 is CASTPNTGELFF. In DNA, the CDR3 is TGTGCCAGCACCCCGAACACCGGGGAGCTGTTTTTT.